These 15 T cell receptor beta chains share one sample of origin, sequenced in a study of T cell clonotyping in hematopoietic cell transplantation. Noted time point: recipient sample about 28 days before transplant, after cytoreduction. Libraries were prepared by immunoSEQ multiplex PCR; TCRdb keeps only in-frame clonotypes and omits some of them. Counted here are tens of thousands of clones, about 85% occurring once; the ten biggest clones make up approximately 3%. The material was peripheral blood mononuclear cells, obtained before stem cell transplant. Source of these receptors: a man aged 55 to 70 with acute myeloid leukemia. Some clones in this sample may be carry-over from other donors' samples.

This sequence joins TRBV5-8 and TRBJ2-2, with D maybe TRBD2 (6 bases). From germline, CDR1 is SGHTS and CDR2 YDEGEE. CDR3 size: 16 residues. Trimming removed 1 base from V and 6 bases from J, with 16 bases in between. The CDR3: CASSLKFAGFSGELFF. In nucleotides, the CDR3 is TGTGCCAGCAGCTTGAAGTTCGCGGGGTTCTCCGGGGAGCTGTTTTTT.

The chain carries TRBV7-9 and TRBJ2-1; the D is unclear. There are 13 residues in the CDR3. The V end lost 5 bases, the J end lost 5 bases, and 10 bases lay between the germline ends. CDR1 is SEHNR and CDR2 is FQNEAQ in the germline V gene (reference sequence). The CDR3, as DNA: TGTGCCAGCAGCCTAAGGACGAACAATGAGCAGTTCTTC. Its protein is CASSLRTNNEQFF.

Regarding this clone: At one end the junction does not follow the germline gene, possibly because of a read error. V usage is TRBV7-7 and J usage is TRBJ2-2, with 12 bases fitting TRBD1. CDR3 length: 17 residues. CDR1 SSHAT and CDR2 FNYEAQ come from the germline V gene (reference sequence). CDR3 nucleotides: TGTGCTAGCAGCTTGTCCGGGACAGGGGGCAGCACCGGGGAGCTGTTTTTT. Protein: CASSLSGTGGSTGELFF.

This chain uses TRBV30 with TRBJ1-2; TRBD1 is a possible D gene (5 bases). The ends were cut back, 8 bases at V and 1 base at J, with 14 bases in the middle. Germline lookup yields CDR1 GTSNPN and CDR2 SVGIG (reference sequence). There are 13 residues in the CDR3. CDR3 sequence reads: CARETAGNYGYTF. The CDR3 bases are TGTGCCCGGGAGACAGCGGGTAACTATGGCTACACCTTC.

The gene calls are TRBV28 and TRBJ1-1; D is unclear. Trimming took 3 bases from V and 6 from J, leaving 14 bases between them. The CDR3 extends over 14 amino acids. Per germline, CDR1 MDHEN and CDR2 SYDVKM. CDR3 DNA sequence: TGTGCCAGCAGTTTCCGGGCCAGCGGGGCTGAAGCTTTCTTT. Its translation is CASSFRASGAEAFF.

V is TRBV7-2 and J is TRBJ1-6; D is perhaps TRBD1 (5 bases). CDR1 and CDR2 (germline): SGHTA, FQGNSA. This CDR3 is 14 amino acids long. Trimming cost V 4 bases and J 4 bases, with 8 bases left between them. The CDR3 bases are TGTGCCAGCAGCTCCAGACAGTATAATTCACCCCTCCACTTT. As protein: CASSSRQYNSPLHF.

The chain recombines TRBV27 with TRBJ2-2, with 11 bases lining up with TRBD1. CDR1 and CDR2 from the germline V gene are MNHEY and SMNVEV (reference sequence). The ends lost 3 bases at V and 5 bases at J; junction bases unmatched: 11. This CDR3 region has 18 residues. The CDR3 DNA reads TGTGCCAGCAGTTTCCTGCCCGGGACAGGGGGGGTGACCGGGGAGCTGTTTTTT. Protein: CASSFLPGTGGVTGELFF.

The V call is TRBV6-1, the J call TRBJ2-5, with D possibly matching TRBD2 (5 bases). Trimming took off 3 bases at V and 5 bases at J, with 10 bases between the two ends. This CDR3 region has 13 residues. Germline loops: CDR1 MNHNS, CDR2 SASEGT. The CDR3 region has the DNA TGTGCCAGCAGTGACGGGGATTTGGAGACCCAGTACTTC. Amino acid sequence: CASSDGDLETQYF.

This chain links TRBV4-2 with TRBJ2-3; maybe TRBD1 (6 bases). CDR3 length: 14 amino acids. V lost 6 bases and J 2 bases, leaving 12 bases between the germline ends. Per the germline V gene, CDR1 is LGHNA and CDR2 is YNFKEQ. As DNA, the CDR3 is TGTGCCAGCAGAAACCAGGGGTACACAGATACGCAGTATTTT. Translation: CASRNQGYTDTQYF.

The chain employs TRBV28 and TRBJ2-5, with 9 bases fitting TRBD1. There are 15 residues in the CDR3. CDR1 and CDR2 from the germline V gene are MDHEN and SYDVKM. Losses at the gene ends were 6 bases for V and 4 bases for J; bases not matched to a gene: 9. The CDR3 DNA sequence: TGTGCCAGCAGCCCAGGACAGGGGCTGCGAGAGACCCAGTACTTC. Translating gives CASSPGQGLRETQYF.

The rearrangement joins TRBV29-1 to TRBJ2-3, with TRBD2 matching 7 bases. The junction had 5 bases not matched to a gene; V was cut back by 2 bases and J by 0 bases. Germline V gives CDR1 SQVTM, CDR2 ANQGSEA. The CDR3 totals 15 residues. This CDR3 reads CSVELPGGSTDTQYF. The CDR3 DNA reads as TGCAGCGTTGAACTCCCCGGGGGGAGCACAGATACGCAGTATTTT.

The chain couples TRBV27 to TRBJ1-3; D is unresolved. The CDR3 sequence is 13 residues long. V was clipped by 7 bases and J by 4 bases, with 11 bases between them. Germline-derived CDR1 and CDR2 are MNHEY and SMNVEV (reference sequence). The CDR3 nucleotides are TGTGCCAGCACAAGCCAAGGGGGAAACACCATATATTTT. Its protein product is CASTSQGGNTIYF.

This chain connects TRBV5-1 to TRBJ1-3; D unclear. Germline V gene sequence: CDR1 SGHRS, CDR2 YFSETQ. V gave up 2 bases and J gave up 0 bases, with 6 bases separating them. There are 14 residues in the CDR3. CDR3 in amino acids: CASSLVGSGNTIYF. As DNA, the CDR3 is TGCGCCAGCAGCTTAGTTGGCTCTGGAAACACCATATATTTT.

The chain combines TRBV10-1 with TRBJ2-3; weak D call: TRBD2 (6 bases). The CDR3 totals 12 residues. CDR1 is WNHNN and CDR2 is SYGVQD in the germline V gene (reference sequence). Trimming removed 3 bases at V and 14 bases at J, with 15 bases between. The CDR3 DNA sequence: TGCGCCAGCAGTGAAGGCGGGACCCGAAGGTATTTT. Translating gives CASSEGGTRRYF.

This clone was detected only a few times. The V call is TRBV13, the J call TRBJ2-2; D is uncertain. CDR3 length equals 12 residues. The germline V gene encodes CDR1 PRHDT and CDR2 FYEKMQ (reference sequence). The V end lost 5 bases, the J end lost 7 bases, and 8 bases lay between the germline ends. The DNA of the CDR3 is TGTGCCAGCAGCCGAATGGTCGGGGAGCTGTTTTTT. Its protein is CASSRMVGELFF.